One and the same sample provided the 10 T cell receptor beta chains below, sequenced in a study of blood T cell repertoires in COVID-19. Generated by immunoSEQ multiplex PCR, the TCRdb table keeps only in-frame clones and is missing some. The data contain some 330,000 clones, roughly 88% of them seen just once; the ten biggest clones take up 5% to 6%. The sample comprised PBMCs or T cells enriched from blood (not recorded which). These receptor sequences come from a man younger than 45 who had recovered from COVID-19.

The rearrangement joins TRBV4-1 to TRBJ1-4; 8 bases map to TRBD1. The CDR3 loop spans 16 amino acids. Germline lookup yields CDR1 MGHRA and CDR2 YSYEKL. Trimming at V came to 3 bases and at J to 8 bases, leaving 11 bases not matched to a gene. CDR3 DNA: TGCGCCAGCAGCCACCCTAAGGACAGGGCGTGGGAAAAACTGTTTTTT. This sequence encodes CASSHPKDRAWEKLFF.

The V call is TRBV19, the J call TRBJ1-1, with D possibly TRBD1 on 6 matching bases. Germline CDR1 and CDR2: LNHDA and SQIVND (reference sequence). This CDR3 comprises 15 residues. V gave up 2 bases and J gave up 2 bases, with 12 bases separating them. The CDR3 is CASSIYRELNTEAFF. The CDR3 DNA reads TGTGCCAGTAGTATATACAGGGAACTAAACACTGAAGCTTTCTTT.

The gene calls are TRBV15 and TRBJ2-5; 7 bases line up with TRBD2. Germline values: CDR1 LNHNV, CDR2 YYDKDF (reference sequence). The CDR3 runs 14 residues. Trimming took 0 bases from V and 5 from J; bases not matched to a gene: 3. CDR3 nucleotides: TGTGCCACCAGCAGAGAGGGGGGGTTGGAGACCCAGTACTTC. Amino acid sequence: CATSREGGLETQYF.

The rearrangement joins TRBV3-1 (or the pseudogene TRBV3-2) to TRBJ1-4; 9 bases align to TRBD1. Losses at the gene ends were 1 base for V and 7 bases for J; bases not matched to a gene: 4. The CDR3 is 15 amino acids. The germline V gene encodes CDR1 LGHDT and CDR2 YNNKEL (reference sequence). This CDR3 reads CASSQAGGQGEKLFF. CDR3 nucleotide sequence: TGTGCCAGCAGCCAAGCCGGGGGACAGGGTGAAAAACTGTTTTTT.

The chain recombines TRBV28 with TRBJ1-6; D gene unclear. This CDR3 is 12 amino acids long. Between the trimmed V and J ends, which lost 3 bases and 12 bases, there was a span of 9 bases. Per germline, CDR1 MDHEN and CDR2 SYDVKM. The CDR3 sequence is CASSLAPGPLHF. The CDR3 DNA reads as TGTGCCAGCAGTTTGGCCCCGGGACCCCTCCACTTT.

The chain carries TRBV27 and TRBJ1-2; 12 bases match TRBD1. CDR3 length: 16 amino acids. Germline V CDR1 and CDR2: MNHEY, SMNVEV (reference sequence). V lost 6 bases, J lost 3 bases, and 8 bases stayed unmatched. The CDR3 sequence: CASRSRDRGLDYGYTF. The CDR3 bases are TGTGCCAGCAGAAGTAGGGACAGGGGGCTTGACTATGGCTACACCTTC.

The V call is TRBV28, the J call TRBJ1-5; 8 bases agree with TRBD1. This CDR3 is built from 14 residues. With V trimmed by 4 bases and J by 5 bases, 4 bases remained unmatched. Looked up from germline, CDR1 is MDHEN and CDR2 is SYDVKM. Here the CDR3 DNA reads TGTGCCAGCAGTTCAGGACAGGGCGATCAGCCCCAGCATTTT. It is translated as CASSSGQGDQPQHF.

The gene calls are TRBV4-1 and TRBJ2-7; D is unclear. The V and J ends lost 1 base and 2 bases respectively, with 9 bases between them. The CDR3 extends over 14 amino acids. Germline V CDR1 and CDR2: MGHRA, YSYEKL. As DNA, the CDR3 is TGCGCCAGCAGCCAAGTGGTGAGCACCTACGAGCAGTACTTC. Translated: CASSQVVSTYEQYF.

The V gene is TRBV30, the J gene TRBJ2-1, with 7 positions matching TRBD2. Trimming removed 1 base from V and 0 bases from J; junction bases left unmatched: 6. The CDR3 contains 16 residues. The germline V gene has CDR1 GTSNPN and CDR2 SVGIG (reference sequence). Written as DNA, the CDR3 is TGTGCCTGGAGTGGGGGGGGAAAGAGCTCCTACAATGAGCAGTTCTTC. This translates into CAWSGGGKSSYNEQFF.

The V and J genes are TRBV6-2 or TRBV6-3 and TRBJ2-1; D uncertain. V lost 3 bases, J lost 10 bases, and 13 bases lay in between. CDR3 length: 13 residues. Germline loops: CDR1 MNHEY, CDR2 SVGEGT. CDR3 nucleotide sequence: TGTGCCAGCAGTTATCAGGTGGAAGGCGAGCAGTTCTTC. It is translated as CASSYQVEGEQFF.